This T cell receptor (beta chain) was identified during a study of T-cell memory formation after mild COVID-19. Study findings and constraints: Contracting CD8+ clones were enriched in EMRA, CD4+ mainly in CM and EM.

Each CDR3 protein is one row after TCRdb ran MiXCR on the 5' RACE reads. The sample comprises some 130,000 distinct CDR3 sequences, around 15% of which are singletons, and approximately 4.7% rests with the top ten. CDR1 is SGHRS, CDR2 YFSETQ, per germline. Trimming pared 0 bases from V and 1 base from J, leaving 10 bases between. CDR3 size: 15 residues. This clonotype was picked up a small number of times. What it binds is unknown. The rearrangement joins TRBV5-1 to TRBJ1-2; D is uncertain. Input material: PBMCs or a T cell subset sorted from them (not recorded which). The clonotype comes from a man aged 18 to 30 who had mild COVID-19 (a few samples of this study predate the infection). Cell type and time point are not known. The CDR3, as DNA: TGCGCCAGCAGCTTGGACGGGAACCTTAACTATGGCTACACCTTC. As protein: CASSLDGNLNYGYTF.